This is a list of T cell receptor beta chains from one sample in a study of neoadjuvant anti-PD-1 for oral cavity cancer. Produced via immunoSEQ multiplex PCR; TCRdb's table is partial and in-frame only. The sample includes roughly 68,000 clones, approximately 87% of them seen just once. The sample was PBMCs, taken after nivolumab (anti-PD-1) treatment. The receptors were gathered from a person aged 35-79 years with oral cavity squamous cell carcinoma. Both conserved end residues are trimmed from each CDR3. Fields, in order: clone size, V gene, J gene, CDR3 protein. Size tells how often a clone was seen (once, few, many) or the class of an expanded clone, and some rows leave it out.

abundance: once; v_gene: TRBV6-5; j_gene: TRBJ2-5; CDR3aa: ASSSGTSGQETQY
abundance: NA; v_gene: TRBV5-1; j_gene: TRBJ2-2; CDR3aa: ASSPDPETTGELF
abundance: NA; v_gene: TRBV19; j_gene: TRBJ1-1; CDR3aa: ASSTGVRVVNTEAF
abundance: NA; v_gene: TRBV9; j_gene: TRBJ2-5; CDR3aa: ASSERGLQETQY
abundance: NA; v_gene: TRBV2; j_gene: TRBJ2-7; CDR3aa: ASRFLAGLAYEQY
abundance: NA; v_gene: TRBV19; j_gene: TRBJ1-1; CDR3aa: ASSTLDRYTEAF
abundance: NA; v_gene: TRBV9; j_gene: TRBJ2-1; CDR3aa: ASSETSGRASEQF
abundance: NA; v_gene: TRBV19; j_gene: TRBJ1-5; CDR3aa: ASSGTVNQPQH
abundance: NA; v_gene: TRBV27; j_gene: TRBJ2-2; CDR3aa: ASSLWAGGSGELF
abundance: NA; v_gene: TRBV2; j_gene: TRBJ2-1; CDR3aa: ASGSYRSYNEQF
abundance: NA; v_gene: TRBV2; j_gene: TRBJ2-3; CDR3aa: ASMAGGLSDTQY
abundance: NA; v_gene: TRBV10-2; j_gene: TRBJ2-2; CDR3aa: ASSESEDYTGELF
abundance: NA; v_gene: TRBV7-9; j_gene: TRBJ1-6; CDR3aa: ASSTDRGSYNSPLH